Shown below are 15 T cell receptor beta chains from a single sample sequenced in a study of shared clonotypes between healthy human individuals. The repertoire was sequenced with immunoSEQ multiplex PCR; TCRdb's copy has only in-frame clones and lacks some. Of millions of clones in the sample, more than 85% were seen once. The material sequenced was naive CD4+ T cells from PBMCs. As for subset: CD45RA+ positively selected. These receptors were collected from a man aged 18 to 29 in good health. Some clones in this sample may be carry-over from other donors' samples.

CDR3 in amino acids: CASSFKTGQNEKLFF. CDR3 nucleotides: TGTGCCAGCAGCTTTAAGACGGGCCAAAATGAAAAACTGTTTTTT. This sequence joins TRBV5-4 and TRBJ1-4; D is ambiguous. Germline values: CDR1 SGHNT, CDR2 YYREEE (reference sequence). The CDR3 has 15 residues. Trimming cost V 2 bases and J 5 bases, with 13 bases left between them.

The chain combines TRBV5-1 with TRBJ2-7; possible D gene TRBD1, 6 bases. The germline CDR1 and CDR2 sequences are SGHRS and YFSETQ. CDR3 size: 14 residues. The V and J ends lost 1 base and 0 bases respectively, with 8 bases between them. This chain's CDR3 is CASSLRQVSYEQYF. The CDR3, as DNA: TGCGCCAGCAGCTTGAGACAGGTCTCCTACGAGCAGTACTTC.

The chain uses TRBV28 and TRBJ2-3; possibly TRBD2 for D (6 bases). Germline V gene sequence: CDR1 MDHEN, CDR2 SYDVKM. There are 15 residues in the CDR3. Deletions cut 5 bases from V and 1 base from J, with 13 bases between. CDR3 in amino acids: CASSPGGEGTDTQYF. The CDR3 coding sequence is TGTGCCAGCAGTCCCGGGGGAGAGGGCACAGATACGCAGTATTTT.

V and J are TRBV7-8 and TRBJ2-3, with a weak D call TRBD1 (6 bases). CDR3 length equals 15 residues. Trimming stripped 5 bases from V and 6 bases from J, with 18 bases between. Germline CDR1 is SGHVS and CDR2 is FQNEAQ. The CDR3: CASSRTATFSDTQYF. The CDR3 coding sequence is TGTGCCAGCAGCAGGACAGCTACATTTTCGGATACGCAGTATTTT.

This chain links TRBV7-3 with TRBJ1-5; 7 nucleotides line up with TRBD1. The CDR3 consists of 17 residues. Trimming cost V 2 bases and J 4 bases; bases outside gene matches: 11. The V gene's germline CDR1 is SGHTA and CDR2 FQGTGA. The CDR3 loop is CASSLGTYRGLNQPQHF. As DNA, the CDR3 is TGTGCCAGCAGCTTAGGGACCTACAGGGGACTTAATCAGCCCCAGCATTTT.

The chain recombines TRBV10-3 with TRBJ2-1, with D hard to call. The CDR3 is 15 amino acids. Germline V CDR1 and CDR2: ENHRY, SYGVKD. V shed 5 bases and J shed 0 bases, with 11 bases lying between them. The CDR3 reads CAISPMGYSYNEQFF. CDR3 DNA sequence: TGTGCCATCAGTCCGATGGGATACTCCTACAATGAGCAGTTCTTC.

V and J are TRBV28 and TRBJ2-1; D is possibly TRBD1 (6 bases). With 6 bases removed from V and 5 bases from J, the gap between germline ends came to 17 bases. The CDR3 consists of 15 residues. Germline CDR1 is MDHEN and CDR2 is SYDVKM. DNA for the CDR3: TGTGCCAGCAGCCCAGGCGTGACAGGTCACAATGAGCAGTTCTTC. This codes for CASSPGVTGHNEQFF.

This rearrangement joins TRBV11-2 to TRBJ2-7, with 13 nucleotides matching TRBD2. The CDR3 loop spans 17 amino acids. Germline V lookup: CDR1 SGHAT, CDR2 FQNNGV. V was clipped by 5 bases and J by 2 bases; unmatched bases: 9. The CDR3 is CASSPGLAGVSTYEQYF. The DNA for the CDR3 is TGTGCCAGCAGCCCCGGACTAGCGGGAGTGTCGACCTACGAGCAGTACTTC.

The genes are TRBV5-1 and TRBJ2-2; TRBD2 might be the D (6 bases). The V end was cut by 2 bases, the J end by 7 bases, with 12 bases between. Germline V gene sequence: CDR1 SGHRS, CDR2 YFSETQ. The CDR3 totals 14 residues. As DNA, the CDR3 is TGCGCCAGCAGCTTCGACGGGAGCGGCGGGGAGCTGTTTTTT. It encodes CASSFDGSGGELFF. Together with reference TRBV5-1 and TRBJ2-2, the CDR3 gives the full variable domain: KAGVTQTPRYLIKTRGQQVTLSCSPISGHRSVSWYQQTPGQGLQFLFEYFSETQRNKGNFPGRFSGRQFSNSRSEMNVSTLELGDSALYLCASSFDGSGGELFFGEGSRLTVL.

The chain couples TRBV23-1 to TRBJ1-1; D remains ambiguous. TRBV23-1 is labeled an ORF, and its function is uncertain. The CDR3 spans 14 residues. V lost 0 bases to trimming and J lost 3 bases, with 8 bases between them. In DNA, the CDR3 is TGCGCCAGCAGTCAATCGAGTCAGGACACTGAAGCTTTCTTT. This codes for CASSQSSQDTEAFF.

As concerns this clone: The sample contains more than one DNA sequence encoding this CDR3. V and J are TRBV6-5 and TRBJ1-1; no firm D call. This CDR3 region has 12 residues. Trimming took off 6 bases at V and 7 bases at J, with 12 bases between the two ends. Germline CDR1 is MNHEY and CDR2 is SVGAGI. The CDR3 nucleotides read TGTGCCAGCAGCCGGACTGGTCATGAAGCTTTCTTT. This codes for CASSRTGHEAFF.

This clone came up a few times. For the CDR3, the DNA is TGTGCATCCCAAAGCGGGAGTGCCCTCCGGAACACCGGGGAGCTGTTTTTT. This codes for CASQSGSALRNTGELFF. V usage is TRBV19 and J usage is TRBJ2-2; 8 bases are a match to TRBD2. This CDR3 spans 17 amino acids. Germline-derived CDR1 and CDR2 are LNHDA and SQIVND (reference sequence). The complete variable domain, with remaining parts taken from reference TRBV19 and TRBJ2-2, reads DGGITQSPKYLFRKEGQNVTLSCEQNLNHDAMYWYRQDPGQGLRLIYYSQIVNDFQKGDIAEGYSVSREKKESFPLTVTSAQKNPTAFYLCASQSGSALRNTGELFFGEGSRLTVL.

This rearrangement joins TRBV4-2 to TRBJ1-5; possible D gene TRBD1, 5 bases. The germline gives CDR1 LGHNA, CDR2 YNFKEQ. The CDR3 has 18 amino acids. V was trimmed by 0 bases and J by 15 bases, leaving 30 bases between them. The CDR3 is CASSQDRMGPGLGSGLHF. For the CDR3, the DNA is TGTGCCAGCAGCCAAGATCGGATGGGGCCCGGCTTGGGTTCGGGTCTGCATTTT.

J is TRBJ2-1 and V is TRBV7-2; tentatively, D is TRBD2 (5 bases). Trimming pared 5 bases from V and 6 bases from J, leaving 14 bases between. Germline V gives CDR1 SGHTA, CDR2 FQGNSA. This CDR3 is 14 amino acids long. CDR3 sequence reads: CASSPQAAGNEQFF. DNA for the CDR3: TGTGCCAGCAGCCCTCAAGCGGCTGGCAATGAGCAGTTCTTC.

V gene TRBV7-8 combines with J gene TRBJ1-4; D gene unclear. CDR3 length equals 15 residues. Germline loops: CDR1 SGHVS, CDR2 FQNEAQ. V lost 5 bases to trimming and J lost 0 bases, with 10 bases between them. The CDR3 DNA reads TGTGCCAGCAGCCCGGCGCATGCAACTAATGAAAAACTGTTTTTT. Its protein product is CASSPAHATNEKLFF.